This entry is about one T cell receptor beta chain. The time point is: new active TB diagnosis, blood taken before or within 7 days of starting treatment. Sequencing was performed with immunoSEQ multiplex PCR; in TCRdb, only in-frame clones are kept and a portion is missing. The sample has more than 30,000 clones, 94% seen once. The data belong to a study of T cells in tuberculosis. Between the trimmed V and J ends, which lost 2 bases and 7 bases, there was a span of 15 bases. CDR1 and CDR2 from the germline V gene are SGHRS and YFSETQ. The CDR3 contains 14 residues. The rearrangement joins TRBV5-1 to TRBJ1-1; the D gene is possibly TRBD1 (6 bases). The sequence derives from an adult with tuberculosis. The specimen comprised PBMCs, sampled at tuberculosis diagnosis. CDR3 sequence (DNA): TGCGCCAGCAGCTTCGGGACAACTGCGAGTGAAGCTTTCTTT. Protein product: CASSFGTTASEAFF.